This T cell receptor (beta chain) was obtained from a study of cytomegalovirus exposure and HLA in healthy donors (dated by TCRdb to between 2016 and 2019). Notes on the research overall: In an earlier analysis of fewer than 750 of the donors, about 260 Gb of sequence data and about 110 million unique TCR beta sequences from about 180 million T cells were reported. Roughly 290 gigabases of sequencing data and approximately 92 million unique TCR sequences made up an early release that covered around 640 HLA-typed donors. Of the roughly 400 genotyped donors, over 65% fell in the genetic ancestry cluster associated with self-reported Caucasian donors. The study aimed to test whether cataloging public T cell receptors could reveal signatures of past pathogen exposure. The study profiled the T cell repertoires of hundreds of subjects by immunosequencing and related them to cytomegalovirus serostatus. A separate validation cohort of 100 to 150 different subjects was used in addition to the 666-subject first cohort. High-throughput TCR immunosequencing, statistical association of individual TCRs with disease status, and machine learning were combined to predict cytomegalovirus infection status. To study patterns of TCR occurrence, a later analysis re-analyzed previously published TCR beta repertoires from around 700 donors and added high-resolution HLA genotyping. Rather than drawing on any new phenotypic data, the later analysis identified candidate immune exposures from TCR beta sequences and the way those sequences occurred across donors. An earlier analysis of approximately 630 of the donors applied high-throughput TCR beta sequencing to assess whether each TCR beta V gene segment acted as functional or pseudogenic. Donor age, sex, ethnicity and CMV serostatus were collected together with the repertoire data. Genome-wide SNP genotypes for about 65% of the roughly 670 donors were used in a later genetic analysis, which treated that subset as a discovery cohort. Every discovery cohort repertoire had been produced on one sequencing platform. HLA typing covered class I and class II loci at four-digit resolution. The number of donors typed differed by locus, with roughly 620-640 for A, B, C, DRB1 and DQB1, roughly 520 for DQA1, 600 to 610 for DPA1, and roughly 450 for DPB1. Because of strong linkage in the cohort, 4 to 6 DR-DQ haplotypes were treated as single units for association and clustering. Across approximately 420 genotyped donors of the cohort, an average of roughly 230,000 unique TCR beta nucleotide sequences per donor were sequenced, and 15% to 20% of those sequences were non-productive. Study-wide findings and limitations: Most CMV-associated TCR beta chains appeared to be HLA-restricted in a later analysis, and the HLA associations seemed to be driven largely by CMV exposure. A further reported finding was that TCR beta sequences accurately predicted the HLA-A and HLA-B alleles for most subjects in the first cohort. The study listed approximately 150 TCR beta chains as associated with cytomegalovirus. In an earlier analysis of approximately 590 of the donors, most TCR beta V segments were observed in productive rearrangements about 87% or about 30% of the time, broadly matching IMGT annotations. According to a later analysis, parvovirus B19, influenza, CMV and Epstein-Barr virus appeared linked to several top co-occurrence clusters. Strong co-occurrence of HLA alleles, especially DR and DQ, made assigning TCR associations to individual alleles difficult. The sequencing pipeline was judged likely to have produced a cluster of highly shared sequence variants as a technical artifact. Because the 87-base-pair reads could not distinguish some IMGT-functional V segments, including TRBV6-2 and TRBV6-3, those segments were excluded. Across donors, most TCR sequences were observed very rarely, whereas some public TCRs were present in many individuals. In vitro tests confirmed that a few of the cytomegalovirus-associated TCR beta chains recognize cytomegalovirus antigens. Only TCR beta chains were sequenced in this cohort, and the absence of alpha or paired-chain data limited detectable features. An association between a missense DCLRE1C variant and V-gene and J-gene trimming of TCR beta chains was found in a later genetic analysis and replicated in an independent cohort. In both the original and validation cohorts, the classifier was reported to diagnose cytomegalovirus status with high specificity and sensitivity. In a later analysis, HLA-associated TCR beta chains were found to be more clonally expanded and to have lower generation probabilities than equally common non-associated chains. The authors suggested that the approach could potentially be extended to other disease states and immunological phenotypes. According to a later genetic analysis, donors in an Asian-associated ancestry cluster had fewer N-insertions in productive TCRs than the approximately 670-donor mean. The presence/absence analyses assumed that sequencing depth was roughly uniform across donors, and that assumption may not be true. CMV serostatus was the only immune exposure information available for the cohort. In a later analysis, TCR association rates were found to vary across HLA loci, with the most associated TCRs seen for DRB1 alleles and the fewest for HLA-C alleles. HLA typing was unavailable for some donors at each locus, so association tests used only the typed subset. Because counts were too low, around 17 rarely observed V segments, including chromosome 9 orphons, were left out of the earlier analysis of 587 of the donors. Correlated functional status among segregating V segments might reflect linkage disequilibrium, but an unknown experimental factor could not be ruled out. In a later analysis, 16,951 TCR beta sequences were associated with specific HLA alleles at a false discovery rate of 0.05.

The CDR3 spans 16 residues, from the cysteine through the phenylalanine. Only the CDR3 portion is preserved as DNA: 48 bases, with reading frame beginning at the first base. The junction shows trimming of 6 bases on V and 5 bases on J, and the gene matches do not reach 11 bases of it. For CDR1 and CDR2, the germline V gene lists MGHDK and SYGVNS. To prepare the library, the immunoSEQ multiplex PCR assay was applied. For the multiplex PCR, a mixture combining 60 forward primers for TCR Vbeta segments and 13 reverse primers for TCR Jbeta segments was used. Amplification of the CDR3 region of rearranged TCR beta genes was performed with a multiplex PCR assay on genomic DNA. The Illumina HiSeq System was used to sequence the amplified TCR beta libraries as 87-base-pair reads. In the source study's methods: In a later analysis, about 80 million unique TCR beta chains were counted across the roughly 610 repertoires, and about 10 million of these chains were shared by at least two donors. Raw reads were error-corrected and collapsed into unique sequences with a nearest-neighbor algorithm that merged closely related sequences to remove PCR and sequencing errors. V, D and J gene segments were assigned by aligning CDR3 sequences to IMGT reference sequences. For a sequence to be retained, a match of at least six nucleotides was required to both a V gene segment and a J gene segment. A rearrangement counted as productive if the CDR3 had no stop codons and remained in frame with V and J, and every other rearrangement counted as non-productive. Following IMGT convention, CDR3 was defined as the stretch from the second conserved V-encoded cysteine to the conserved J-encoded phenylalanine. The earlier analysis of about 590 of the donors excluded sequences that lacked an unambiguous match to a single V gene segment. An earlier analysis of a few hundred of the donors classified V segments as functional when productive rearrangements were above 56.7% and as segregating when the standard deviation between donors was above 5%. A statistical classification framework was developed to diagnose cytomegalovirus status using the catalog of TCR beta chain sequences. V and J gene assignment, in a later analysis, came from comparing TCR nucleotide sequences with IMGT/GENE-DB human TR gene sequences. In a later analysis, CDR3 sequences and most-parsimonious VDJ recombination scenarios were assigned using the TCRdist pipeline. In a later analysis, every TCR beta chain was defined by the combination of its CDR3 amino acid sequence and its V-gene family, and reads without a unique V-gene family were dropped. In a later analysis, approximately 590 highly shared, low-generation-probability nucleotide sequences were removed to address suspected cross-contamination and a sequencing artifact. In a later analysis, a clonal expansion index was calculated for each public chain from normalized within-repertoire ranks of inferred template counts. Generation probabilities in a later analysis came from a VDJ recombination model fitted to out-of-frame rearrangements, and those results were checked against IGoR. In a later analysis, TCR-TCR, TCR-HLA and TCR-CMV co-occurrence was scored with hypergeometric tests, and a repertoire-size bias correction was applied to TCR pairs. In a later analysis, false discovery rates were estimated by permuting HLA or CMV assignments 20 times. In a later analysis, co-occurring TCRs were grouped with DBSCAN, and TCRdist sequence similarity was added when clustering was performed within HLA-allele-positive subsets. Co-occurrence clustering excluded repertoires with fewer than 30,000 or more than 120,000 public chains, plus five with anomalous nucleotide sharing. This immuneACCESS table, as held by TCRdb, lists in-frame sequences with V and J called but not all clones. Of the missing ones, under half trace to an unresolved V gene in checked studies; the others have no known cause. The DNA gave D and trimming, while V, J and clone size come from that table. The table for this sample lists 150,000 to 190,000 clones; roughly four fifths of them were counted only once. The ten most abundant clones make up more than 1.2% of the sample.

Details on this clone: What this receptor recognizes is not known. Base qualities are not provided; no much larger clone lies one nucleotide away.

The cohort comprised fewer than 700 healthy bone marrow donors. At the time of sampling, all cohort members were nominally healthy, though unrecorded immune exposures were likely present. The donor was CMV seronegative and was included in the group of approximately 350 seronegative cohort members. A peripheral blood sample was provided by each donor, and peripheral blood mononuclear cells were used for TCR beta sequencing. Genomic DNA was extracted from the blood cell samples with the Qiagen DNeasy Blood Extraction Kit. The rearranged chain carries TRBV25-1 and TRBJ2-4; 9 middle bases align to TRBD2. The TCR sequence derives from a man between 18 and 29 years old in good health and CMV-seronegative. The sample consisted of PBMCs. CDR3 loop: CASRGHGGRGENIQYF. The sequenced DNA is TGTGCCAGCAGGGGGCATGGCGGGAGGGGCGAAAACATTCAGTACTTC. Beyond the CDR3, the reference TRBV25-1 and TRBJ2-4 genes provide the residues; the full variable domain reads: EADIYQTPRYLVIGTGKKITLECSQTMGHDKMYWYQQDPGMELHLIHYSYGVNSTEKGDLSSESTVSRIRTEHFPLTLESARPSHTSQYLCASRGHGGRGENIQYFGAGTRLSVL.